These T cell receptor beta chains were read from a single sample in a study of early T cells in non-severe SARS-CoV-2 infection. TCRdb reprocessed the 5' RACE reads with MiXCR, giving one entry per CDR3 protein. The sample lists some 35,000 distinct CDR3 sequences; around 6.5% were seen once. The sample here was whole blood, taken at baseline. These receptors all stem from an adult who was a healthcare worker with PCR-confirmed SARS-CoV-2 infection or an uninfected control (not recorded which). CDR3s include the opening cysteine and the closing phenylalanine or tryptophan. The order of the fields is J gene, D gene, V gene, clone size, CDR3 length, CDR3 DNA, CDR3 protein. D genes are given only for firm matches. Not all rows give a size; the values are once, few, many and, for expanded clones, a class.

J gene: TRBJ2-1; D gene: TRBD2; V gene: TRBV12-3/TRBV12-4; clone size: few; CDR3 length: 15; CDR3 DNA: TGTGCCAGCAGTTGGACTAGCGGGACCTACAATGAGCAGTTCTTC; CDR3 protein: CASSWTSGTYNEQFF
J gene: TRBJ2-2; D gene: NA; V gene: TRBV13; clone size: NA; CDR3 length: 18; CDR3 DNA: TGTGCCAGCAGACAAATCTGGACGGCCCAACTGCAGACCGGGGAGCTGTTTTTT; CDR3 protein: CASRQIWTAQLQTGELFF
J gene: TRBJ1-5; D gene: NA; V gene: TRBV28; clone size: many; CDR3 length: 17; CDR3 DNA: TGTGCCAGCAGTTTAGGAGGGGGGGGACGGGTTAATCAGCCCCAGCATTTT; CDR3 protein: CASSLGGGGRVNQPQHF
J gene: TRBJ2-7; D gene: TRBD1; V gene: TRBV29-1; clone size: many; CDR3 length: 12; CDR3 DNA: TGCAGCGTGGGACAGCGAAGGGACGAGCAGTACTTC; CDR3 protein: CSVGQRRDEQYF
J gene: TRBJ1-5; D gene: TRBD1; V gene: TRBV20-1; clone size: many; CDR3 length: 17; CDR3 DNA: TGCAGTGCGCTAGACAGGGGAGAGGGCAGAGGCAATCAGCCCCAGCATTTT; CDR3 protein: CSALDRGEGRGNQPQHF
J gene: TRBJ1-3; D gene: NA; V gene: TRBV30; clone size: many; CDR3 length: 11; CDR3 DNA: TGTGCCTGGACGCTTGGAAACACCATATATTTT; CDR3 protein: CAWTLGNTIYF
J gene: TRBJ2-4; D gene: NA; V gene: TRBV5-4; clone size: many; CDR3 length: 15; CDR3 DNA: TGTGCCAGCAGCGATCAGAGCCTAGCCAAAAACATTCAGTACTTC; CDR3 protein: CASSDQSLAKNIQYF
J gene: TRBJ2-7; D gene: NA; V gene: TRBV28; clone size: NA; CDR3 length: 14; CDR3 DNA: TGTGCCAGCAGTTCCCCTAGGGGTATCAGCGAGCAGTACTTC; CDR3 protein: CASSSPRGISEQYF
J gene: TRBJ2-5; D gene: TRBD1; V gene: TRBV7-2; clone size: few; CDR3 length: 15; CDR3 DNA: TGTGCCAGCAGCTCGAGACAGGGGACCCAAGAGACCCAGTACTTC; CDR3 protein: CASSSRQGTQETQYF
J gene: TRBJ2-7; D gene: NA; V gene: TRBV7-6; clone size: many; CDR3 length: 15; CDR3 DNA: TGTGCCAGCAGCCGAGCCGGAGGCACACGAGACGAGCAGTACTTC; CDR3 protein: CASSRAGGTRDEQYF
J gene: TRBJ2-2; D gene: TRBD2; V gene: TRBV20-1; clone size: many; CDR3 length: 13; CDR3 DNA: TGCAGTGCTACGGGGGGGAACACCGGGGAGCTGTTTTTT; CDR3 protein: CSATGGNTGELFF
J gene: TRBJ1-5; D gene: TRBD1; V gene: TRBV12-3/TRBV12-4; clone size: few; CDR3 length: 15; CDR3 DNA: TGTGCCAGCAGGCCCGGGACAGGGGGCTTTCAGCCCCAGCATTTT; CDR3 protein: CASRPGTGGFQPQHF
J gene: TRBJ1-2; D gene: TRBD1; V gene: TRBV7-3; clone size: few; CDR3 length: 20; CDR3 DNA: TGTGCCAGCAGCCACGCACCTGCAGAGGGACAGGGGGCGGGTGAAAATGGCTACACCTTC; CDR3 protein: CASSHAPAEGQGAGENGYTF
J gene: TRBJ1-3; D gene: NA; V gene: TRBV4-3; clone size: many; CDR3 length: 15; CDR3 DNA: TGCGCCAGCAGCCAAGTACCAGGGACTGGAAACACCATATATTTT; CDR3 protein: CASSQVPGTGNTIYF
J gene: TRBJ1-1; D gene: TRBD1; V gene: TRBV7-3; clone size: many; CDR3 length: 13; CDR3 DNA: TGTGCCAGCAGCCTGACAGGGGTTACTGAAGCTTTCTTT; CDR3 protein: CASSLTGVTEAFF
J gene: TRBJ1-2; D gene: NA; V gene: TRBV7-9; clone size: NA; CDR3 length: 12; CDR3 DNA: TGTGCCAGCAGCTTAGTAGGGTATGGCTACACCTTC; CDR3 protein: CASSLVGYGYTF
J gene: TRBJ2-3; D gene: TRBD1; V gene: TRBV7-6; clone size: few; CDR3 length: 12; CDR3 DNA: TGTGCCAGCAGCTTAGAGGGGGCTACGCAGTATTTT; CDR3 protein: CASSLEGATQYF
J gene: TRBJ2-7; D gene: TRBD1; V gene: TRBV13; clone size: NA; CDR3 length: 14; CDR3 DNA: TGTGCCAGCAGCAGAGGGGACAGAACCTACGAGCAGTACTTC; CDR3 protein: CASSRGDRTYEQYF
J gene: TRBJ1-5; D gene: NA; V gene: TRBV6-5; clone size: many; CDR3 length: 16; CDR3 DNA: TGTGCCAGCAGTTATCGAGGGGTTAGGGGCAATCAGCCCCAGCATTTT; CDR3 protein: CASSYRGVRGNQPQHF
J gene: TRBJ2-3; D gene: TRBD2; V gene: TRBV28; clone size: NA; CDR3 length: 14; CDR3 DNA: TGTGTCAGCAGCAGGGAGGGAAGCACAGATACGCAGTATTTT; CDR3 protein: CVSSREGSTDTQYF
J gene: TRBJ2-3; D gene: NA; V gene: TRBV7-9; clone size: NA; CDR3 length: 16; CDR3 DNA: TGTGCCAGCAGCTCTAGTTCAGACTATTACACAGATACGCAGTATTTT; CDR3 protein: CASSSSSDYYTDTQYF
J gene: TRBJ1-1; D gene: NA; V gene: TRBV6-6; clone size: many; CDR3 length: 11; CDR3 DNA: TGTGCCAGCAGGGACCGGACTGAAGCTTTCTTT; CDR3 protein: CASRDRTEAFF
J gene: TRBJ2-2; D gene: NA; V gene: TRBV2; clone size: NA; CDR3 length: 13; CDR3 DNA: TGTGCCAGCAGTGCGGTAGGCACCGGGGAGCTGTTTTTT; CDR3 protein: CASSAVGTGELFF
J gene: TRBJ2-3; D gene: NA; V gene: TRBV11-2; clone size: few; CDR3 length: 16; CDR3 DNA: TGTGCCAGCAGCCTCAGAAAGGACCCCTGGAAAGATACGCAGTATTTT; CDR3 protein: CASSLRKDPWKDTQYF
J gene: TRBJ2-7; D gene: TRBD1; V gene: TRBV12-3/TRBV12-4; clone size: many; CDR3 length: 14; CDR3 DNA: TGTGCCAGCAGTCGTTCGGGACAGGGGGGCGAGCAGTACTTC; CDR3 protein: CASSRSGQGGEQYF
J gene: TRBJ1-2; D gene: NA; V gene: TRBV28; clone size: few; CDR3 length: 14; CDR3 DNA: TGTGCCAGCAGTTCTCCAGGGGAGGGCTATGGCTACACCTTC; CDR3 protein: CASSSPGEGYGYTF
J gene: TRBJ2-2; D gene: TRBD2; V gene: TRBV9; clone size: NA; CDR3 length: 16; CDR3 DNA: TGTGCCAGCAGCTCAGGGACTAGCGAGAACACCGGGGAGCTGTTTTTT; CDR3 protein: CASSSGTSENTGELFF
J gene: TRBJ2-1; D gene: NA; V gene: TRBV12-3/TRBV12-4; clone size: many; CDR3 length: 11; CDR3 DNA: TGTGCCAGCAGCCCCGCGGGAGAGCAGTTCTTC; CDR3 protein: CASSPAGEQFF
J gene: TRBJ1-2; D gene: NA; V gene: TRBV28; clone size: NA; CDR3 length: 13; CDR3 DNA: TGTGCCAGCCGGGGCCCATCTAACTATGGCTACACCTTC; CDR3 protein: CASRGPSNYGYTF
J gene: TRBJ2-5; D gene: TRBD1; V gene: TRBV25-1; clone size: many; CDR3 length: 15; CDR3 DNA: TGTGCCAGCACCGCTGGGACAGCCTCTCAAGAGACCCAGTACTTC; CDR3 protein: CASTAGTASQETQYF
J gene: TRBJ1-6; D gene: NA; V gene: TRBV6-5; clone size: many; CDR3 length: 16; CDR3 DNA: TGTGCCAGCAGTTATGAACAGGGTGGTTTGAATTCACCCCTCCACTTT; CDR3 protein: CASSYEQGGLNSPLHF
J gene: TRBJ2-2; D gene: NA; V gene: TRBV29-1; clone size: many; CDR3 length: 13; CDR3 DNA: TGCAGCGTGTCGGGGCTTTTAGGCGGGGAGCTGTTTTTT; CDR3 protein: CSVSGLLGGELFF
J gene: TRBJ2-4; D gene: NA; V gene: TRBV20-1; clone size: many; CDR3 length: 15; CDR3 DNA: TGCAGTGCTAGGTTCGACAGGTTAGCCAAAAACATTCAGTACTTC; CDR3 protein: CSARFDRLAKNIQYF
J gene: TRBJ2-2; D gene: TRBD2; V gene: TRBV27; clone size: many; CDR3 length: 15; CDR3 DNA: TGTGCCAGCAGTTTCCTAGCGGGAGTGTCCGGGGAGCTGTTTTTT; CDR3 protein: CASSFLAGVSGELFF
J gene: TRBJ2-2; D gene: TRBD2; V gene: TRBV7-6; clone size: NA; CDR3 length: 17; CDR3 DNA: TGTGCCAGCAGCTCGAGGACTAGCGGGGACCACACCGGGGAGCTGTTTTTT; CDR3 protein: CASSSRTSGDHTGELFF
J gene: TRBJ1-5; D gene: TRBD1; V gene: TRBV19; clone size: NA; CDR3 length: 14; CDR3 DNA: TGTGCCAGTAGTATTCCCGCACAGGGGCAGCCCCAGCATTTT; CDR3 protein: CASSIPAQGQPQHF
J gene: TRBJ2-3; D gene: NA; V gene: TRBV29-1; clone size: NA; CDR3 length: 12; CDR3 DNA: TGCAGCGTTTCAGGGGACACAGATACGCAGTATTTT; CDR3 protein: CSVSGDTDTQYF
J gene: TRBJ1-4; D gene: TRBD1; V gene: TRBV12-3/TRBV12-4; clone size: few; CDR3 length: 15; CDR3 DNA: TGTGCCAGCAGTATCGACAGGGAGAAGAAAGAAAAACTGTTTTTT; CDR3 protein: CASSIDREKKEKLFF
J gene: TRBJ2-1; D gene: TRBD2; V gene: TRBV29-1; clone size: many; CDR3 length: 19; CDR3 DNA: TGCAGCGTGCCCGCTGCGGGGGGGGCTAAGCGGGAGGTCTACAATGAGCAGTTCTTC; CDR3 protein: CSVPAAGGAKREVYNEQFF
J gene: TRBJ1-4; D gene: NA; V gene: TRBV30; clone size: few; CDR3 length: 14; CDR3 DNA: TGTGCCTGGAGTGCTTCCGGGACGGATGAAAAACTGTTTTTT; CDR3 protein: CAWSASGTDEKLFF
J gene: TRBJ1-1; D gene: NA; V gene: TRBV18; clone size: few; CDR3 length: 12; CDR3 DNA: TGTGCCAGCCCCGGGGACGTATATGAAGCTTTCTTT; CDR3 protein: CASPGDVYEAFF
J gene: TRBJ1-5; D gene: NA; V gene: TRBV3-1; clone size: many; CDR3 length: 15; CDR3 DNA: TGTGCCAGCAGCTATTCTGGACAGAGCAATCAGCCCCAGCATTTT; CDR3 protein: CASSYSGQSNQPQHF
J gene: TRBJ1-6; D gene: NA; V gene: TRBV18; clone size: many; CDR3 length: 18; CDR3 DNA: TGTGCCAGCTCCCGAACCGGGCAGTCAGCCCTAGGCAATTCACCCCTCCACTTT; CDR3 protein: CASSRTGQSALGNSPLHF
J gene: TRBJ1-1; D gene: NA; V gene: TRBV7-9; clone size: many; CDR3 length: 19; CDR3 DNA: TGTGCCAGCAGCTTAGACGCCGCGTTTCAGGGCCAAAGGAACACTGAAGCTTTCTTT; CDR3 protein: CASSLDAAFQGQRNTEAFF
J gene: TRBJ2-1; D gene: NA; V gene: TRBV3-1; clone size: NA; CDR3 length: 15; CDR3 DNA: TGTGCCAGCAGCCCAACTAGGTCGTCCTACAATGAGCAGTTCTTC; CDR3 protein: CASSPTRSSYNEQFF
J gene: TRBJ2-7; D gene: TRBD2; V gene: TRBV30; clone size: NA; CDR3 length: 14; CDR3 DNA: TGTGCCTGGATACGAGGCGGGAGGACCTACGAGCAGTACTTC; CDR3 protein: CAWIRGGRTYEQYF
J gene: TRBJ2-7; D gene: NA; V gene: TRBV5-5; clone size: many; CDR3 length: 15; CDR3 DNA: TGTGCCAGCAGCTCACCCGAAATCTTAATTGGGGAGCAGTACTTC; CDR3 protein: CASSSPEILIGEQYF
J gene: TRBJ2-1; D gene: TRBD2; V gene: TRBV7-8; clone size: many; CDR3 length: 15; CDR3 DNA: TGTGCCAGCAGCTTTGGGACTAGCGGTTACAATGAGCAGTTCTTC; CDR3 protein: CASSFGTSGYNEQFF
J gene: TRBJ2-6; D gene: NA; V gene: TRBV7-6; clone size: few; CDR3 length: 14; CDR3 DNA: TGTGCCAGCAGCTCAGGACCAGGGGCCAACGTCCTGACTTTC; CDR3 protein: CASSSGPGANVLTF
J gene: TRBJ2-2; D gene: TRBD2; V gene: TRBV28; clone size: few; CDR3 length: 17; CDR3 DNA: TGTGCCAGCAGTTCCCCAACCGGGACTAGCAGACCCGGGGAGCTGTTTTTT; CDR3 protein: CASSSPTGTSRPGELFF
J gene: TRBJ2-7; D gene: TRBD1; V gene: TRBV7-2; clone size: many; CDR3 length: 16; CDR3 DNA: TGTGCCAGCAGCTCCCAATCCGGGACAGCAATCTACGAGCAGTACTTC; CDR3 protein: CASSSQSGTAIYEQYF
J gene: TRBJ2-1; D gene: NA; V gene: TRBV12-3/TRBV12-4; clone size: few; CDR3 length: 16; CDR3 DNA: TGTGCCAGCAGTTTAAAAGGGGGAGGGCTAAACAATGAGCAGTTCTTC; CDR3 protein: CASSLKGGGLNNEQFF
J gene: TRBJ1-3; D gene: TRBD1; V gene: TRBV5-1; clone size: many; CDR3 length: 14; CDR3 DNA: TGCGCCAGCAGTTTGGACAGGCCCGGAAACACCATATATTTT; CDR3 protein: CASSLDRPGNTIYF
J gene: TRBJ2-3; D gene: TRBD2; V gene: TRBV14; clone size: NA; CDR3 length: 19; CDR3 DNA: TGTGCCAGCAGCCGGCCCGGGACTAGCGGGATGCGGAGTTTAGATACGCAGTATTTT; CDR3 protein: CASSRPGTSGMRSLDTQYF